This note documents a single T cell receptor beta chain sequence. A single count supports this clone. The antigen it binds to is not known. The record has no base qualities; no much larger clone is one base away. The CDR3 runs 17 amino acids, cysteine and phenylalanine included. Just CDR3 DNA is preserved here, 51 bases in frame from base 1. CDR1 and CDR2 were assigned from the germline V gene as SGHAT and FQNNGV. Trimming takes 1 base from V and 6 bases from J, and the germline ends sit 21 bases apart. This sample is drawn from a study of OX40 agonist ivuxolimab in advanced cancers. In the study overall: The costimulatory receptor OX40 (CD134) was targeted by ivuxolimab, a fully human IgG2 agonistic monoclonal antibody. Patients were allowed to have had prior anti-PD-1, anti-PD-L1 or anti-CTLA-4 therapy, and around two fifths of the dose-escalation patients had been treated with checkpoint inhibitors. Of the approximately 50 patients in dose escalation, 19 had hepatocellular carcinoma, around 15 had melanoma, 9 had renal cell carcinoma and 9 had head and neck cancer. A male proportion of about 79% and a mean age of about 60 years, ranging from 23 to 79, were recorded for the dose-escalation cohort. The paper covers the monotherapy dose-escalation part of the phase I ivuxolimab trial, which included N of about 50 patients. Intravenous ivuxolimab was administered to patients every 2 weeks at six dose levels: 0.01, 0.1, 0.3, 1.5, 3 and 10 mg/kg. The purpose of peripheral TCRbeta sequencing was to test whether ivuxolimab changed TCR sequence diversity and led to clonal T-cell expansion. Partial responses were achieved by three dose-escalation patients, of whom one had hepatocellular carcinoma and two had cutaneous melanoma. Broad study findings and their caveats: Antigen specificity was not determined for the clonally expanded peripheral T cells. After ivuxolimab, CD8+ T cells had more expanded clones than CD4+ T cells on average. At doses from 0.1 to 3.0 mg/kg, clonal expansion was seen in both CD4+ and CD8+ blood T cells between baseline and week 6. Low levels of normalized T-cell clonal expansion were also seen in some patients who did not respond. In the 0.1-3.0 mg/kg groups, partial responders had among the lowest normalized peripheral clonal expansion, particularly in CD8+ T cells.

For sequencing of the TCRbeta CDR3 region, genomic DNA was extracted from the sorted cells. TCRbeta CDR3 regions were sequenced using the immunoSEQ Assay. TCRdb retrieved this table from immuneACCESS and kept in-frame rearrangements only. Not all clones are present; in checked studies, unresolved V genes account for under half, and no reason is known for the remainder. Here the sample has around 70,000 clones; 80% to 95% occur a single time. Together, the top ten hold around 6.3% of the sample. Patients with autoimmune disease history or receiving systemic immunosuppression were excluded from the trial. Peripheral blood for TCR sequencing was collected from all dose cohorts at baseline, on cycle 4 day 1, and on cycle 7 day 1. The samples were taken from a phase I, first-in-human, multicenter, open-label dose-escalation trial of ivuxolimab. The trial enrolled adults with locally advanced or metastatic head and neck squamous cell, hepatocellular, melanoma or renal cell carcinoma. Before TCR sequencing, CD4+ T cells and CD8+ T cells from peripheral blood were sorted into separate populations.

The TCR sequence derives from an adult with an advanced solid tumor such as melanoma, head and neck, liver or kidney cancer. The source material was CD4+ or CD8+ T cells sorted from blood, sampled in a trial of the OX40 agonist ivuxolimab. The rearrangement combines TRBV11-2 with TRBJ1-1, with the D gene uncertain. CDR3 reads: CASSLVGLPTRGSEAFF. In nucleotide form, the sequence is TGTGCCAGCAGCTTAGTTGGTTTACCGACTCGGGGATCTGAAGCTTTCTTT.